These 5 T cell receptor beta chains share one sample of origin, sequenced in a study of blood T cell repertoires in COVID-19. The protocol was immunoSEQ multiplex PCR, while the TCRdb copy is restricted to in-frame clones and leaves out a portion. The table has 46,000 or so clones, roughly 80% seen once. The specimen was peripheral blood. The receptors here all came from a human donor in a cohort sampled during active COVID-19.

CDR3 sequence reads: CASSEYRVEHEQYF. The DNA of the CDR3 is TGTGCCAGCAGTGAATACAGGGTGGAACACGAGCAGTACTTC. This sequence joins TRBV6-1 and TRBJ2-7, with D maybe TRBD1 (6 bases). Germline V CDR1 and CDR2: MNHNS, SASEGT. The CDR3 covers 14 residues. Trimming left V 2 bases short and J 5 bases short, with 13 bases between.

This clone showed up just once. This rearrangement joins TRBV28 to TRBJ1-2; D perhaps matches TRBD1 (6 bases). This CDR3 comprises 14 residues. Germline CDR1 reads MDHEN; CDR2 reads SYDVKM. V was pared by 4 bases and J by 5 bases, with 14 bases between. The CDR3 nucleotides are TGTGCCAGCAGTTATACAGGGCCGGAGTATGGCTACACCTTC. The encoded protein is CASSYTGPEYGYTF.

This clone was observed a single time. The CDR3 nucleotides read TGTGCCAGCAGCATCAGACAGACAACTAATGAAAAACTGTTTTTT. Translating it yields CASSIRQTTNEKLFF. The chain links TRBV7-9 to TRBJ1-4; a possible D gene is TRBD1 (5 bases). The germline V gene has CDR1 SEHNR and CDR2 FQNEAQ (reference sequence). Deletions cut 5 bases from V and 0 bases from J, with 10 bases between. This CDR3 spans 15 amino acids.

The chain links TRBV4-1 to TRBJ1-2; D is uncertain. CDR1 and CDR2 (germline): MGHRA, YSYEKL. The CDR3 sequence is 14 residues long. Trimming shortened V by 1 base and J by 8 bases, and 14 bases separated the two germline ends. The CDR3 coding sequence is TGCGCCAGCAGCCAAGCTAACAGATATTTAGGCTACACCTTC. It is translated as CASSQANRYLGYTF.

V usage is TRBV29-1 and J usage is TRBJ2-7, with 11 nucleotides matching TRBD1. CDR1 SQVTM and CDR2 ANQGSEA come from the germline V gene. J gave up 2 bases and V 1 base, and 4 bases lay outside the gene matches. The CDR3 length is 15 residues. DNA of the CDR3: TGCAGCGTTGAAGGGACAGGGGGCCCCCCCTACGAGCAGTACTTC. It yields the protein CSVEGTGGPPYEQYF.